These T cell receptor beta chains were read from a single sample in a study of CD8 T cells in ankylosing spondylitis. TCRdb re-called the 5' RACE reads with MiXCR, one entry per CDR3 protein. The sample has 200,000 to 250,000 distinct CDR3 sequences, over 8.5% seen once. Sequencing used blood, either unsorted or a sorted T cell fraction (not recorded which). The receptor source for this set is a male donor with ankylosing spondylitis or in good health (not recorded which). CDR3s include the opening cysteine and the closing phenylalanine or tryptophan. Size is omitted from some rows. Given values are once, few, many or a class for expanded clones.

many	TRBV5-1	TRBJ2-4	CASSYGLAGGENIQYF
many	TRBV20-1	TRBJ1-2	CSARQTGTGYGYTF
few	TRBV15	TRBJ2-3	CATSRGAQGMDTQYF
many	TRBV12-3/TRBV12-4	TRBJ1-1	CASSLTGDGTEAFF
.	TRBV5-1	TRBJ2-2	CASSLVGLAVTGELFF
many	TRBV10-3	TRBJ1-2	CAISVDTTYGYTF
many	TRBV6-5	TRBJ2-3	CASSYGGTDTQYF
few	TRBV18	TRBJ2-7	CASSPGAGVHEQYF
.	TRBV7-2	TRBJ2-4	CASSSSSGTGGVVSWAGNIQYF
once	TRBV18	TRBJ1-2	CASSPTDRVNYGYTF
few	TRBV21-1	TRBJ1-1	CASSNSLGFNFIF
many	TRBV6-1	TRBJ1-5	CASSEGRGNQPQHF
many	TRBV5-1	TRBJ2-2	CASSLREAGELFF
many	TRBV3-1	TRBJ2-1	CASRASGEYNEQFF
few	TRBV2	TRBJ1-1	CASSLTTNTEAFF
many	TRBV10-2	TRBJ2-7	CASRGTSGFYEQYF
many	TRBV7-7	TRBJ1-5	CATTERTLDQPQHF
many	TRBV20-1	TRBJ2-5	CSAKTSGGSETQYF
.	TRBV5-1	TRBJ2-7	CASSLEGQGGSYEQYF
.	TRBV10-3	TRBJ1-4	CAISESIEKLFF
many	TRBV5-1	TRBJ1-5	CASSFTGGQPQHF
.	TRBV6-5	TRBJ2-3	CASSYSSSAGTPTDTQYF
many	TRBV5-1	TRBJ2-3	CASRRRRETTDTQYF
.	TRBV7-9	TRBJ2-5	CASSPPLGNQYF
.	TRBV29-1	TRBJ2-2	CSAGFTGELFF
few	TRBV6-2/TRBV6-3	TRBJ1-6	CASSYEYSPLHF
few	TRBV6-2/TRBV6-3	TRBJ1-5	CASSWGGSNQPQHF
.	TRBV12-3/TRBV12-4	TRBJ2-2	CASSLVADPTGELFF
many	TRBV12-3/TRBV12-4	TRBJ2-5	CASSLTSNGQETQYF
.	TRBV2	TRBJ1-1	CASYVPGTEAFF
many	TRBV7-8	TRBJ2-7	CASSLGRDRVYEQYF
.	TRBV20-1	TRBJ2-3	CSARVPADTDTQYF
.	TRBV12-3/TRBV12-4	TRBJ2-1	CASSPTTSHNEQFF
few	TRBV7-8	TRBJ2-2	CASRPRGVAGNTGELFF
many	TRBV5-1	TRBJ2-5	CASSMYQETQYF
.	TRBV7-3	TRBJ2-2	CASSLGASGRSGELFF
.	TRBV7-8	TRBJ2-7	CASSPYQGGYEQYF
many	TRBV28	TRBJ2-2	CASTLRVTGELFF
many	TRBV7-8	TRBJ1-2	CASSLREGIHYGYTF
.	TRBV20-1	TRBJ2-2	CRAVGANTGELFF
few	TRBV20-1	TRBJ2-7	CSAPNPLRGIYEQYF
many	TRBV5-1	TRBJ2-3	CASSPNSTQYF
few	TRBV7-9	TRBJ2-3	CASVLGASTDTQYF
many	TRBV5-1	TRBJ2-3	CASSTDFDTQYF
many	TRBV5-5	TRBJ2-1	CASSLLGGGVNEQFF
many	TRBV7-3	TRBJ2-3	CASSPDWARPDTQYF
many	TRBV20-1	TRBJ1-1	CSAPRTFIEAFF
many	TRBV7-3	TRBJ2-1	CASSPGTYNEQFF
many	TRBV5-1	TRBJ1-5	CASSPLPTGRYDQPQHF
many	TRBV7-8	TRBJ2-2	CASSPGRGQTNTGELFF
many	TRBV10-3	TRBJ2-5	CAIREGETQYF
.	TRBV7-6	TRBJ1-2	CASSPGGNPLYGYTF
many	TRBV6-5	TRBJ2-2	CASSYYSQSGGYEAGELFF
many	TRBV12-3/TRBV12-4	TRBJ1-1	CASSDRGPRTEAFF
few	TRBV7-2	TRBJ2-1	CASSLGRQQFF